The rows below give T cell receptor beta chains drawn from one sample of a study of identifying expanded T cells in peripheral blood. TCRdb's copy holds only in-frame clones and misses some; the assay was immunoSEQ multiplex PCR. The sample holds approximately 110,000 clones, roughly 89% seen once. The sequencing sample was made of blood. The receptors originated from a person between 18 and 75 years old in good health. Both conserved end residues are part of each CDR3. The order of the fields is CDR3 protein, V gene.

CDR3: CASSYGTNTEAFF
V: TRBV5-1

CDR3: CATERLTVSPSGNTIYF
V: TRBV13

CDR3: CASSYSGGGNTIYF
V: TRBV6-5

CDR3: CASSKGQGLSYTF
V: TRBV5-1

CDR3: CASRLPPGQGAETQYF
V: TRBV28

CDR3: CASSDQGPTYEQYF
V: TRBV28

CDR3: CASRDRDWAEAFF
V: TRBV2

CDR3: CASSQDYVGTPYGYTF
V: TRBV4-3

CDR3: CASSWAPGTREQYF
V: TRBV7-2

CDR3: CASSFLGPRGYTF
V: TRBV28

CDR3: CASSLDAGLQETQYF
V: TRBV5-4

CDR3: CASSQEALAGAGEQYF
V: TRBV4-3

CDR3: CATPLGQGYGYTF
V: TRBV10-3

CDR3: CASSYPGDYGYTF
V: TRBV6-6

CDR3: CASSLSPNTEAFF
V: TRBV5-6

CDR3: CASSPGQGGEKLFF
V: TRBV5-1

CDR3: CASSLGWIQETQYF
V: TRBV5-1

CDR3: CASRDSGTGGETQYF
V: TRBV7-9

CDR3: CASSHAGAYEQYF
V: TRBV14

CDR3: CASSDEKGSKAFF
V: TRBV2

CDR3: CASSTDRVNSYEQYF
V: TRBV6-5

CDR3: CASTSGGRDEQYF
V: TRBV2

CDR3: CASSPWDVNTEAFF
V: TRBV2

CDR3: CASSEGTPSSGNTIYF
V: TRBV9

CDR3: CASSPPGQGANEQFF
V: TRBV18

CDR3: CASSLWGQGSYNEQFF
V: TRBV5-1

CDR3: CASIPQGDYGYTF
V: TRBV7-9

CDR3: CASSFQGTGYDEQYF
V: TRBV5-1

CDR3: CASSQTGVRNEKLFF
V: TRBV18

CDR3: CASSSPGRPPLGYGYTF
V: TRBV28

CDR3: CASSWGRGSEQYF
V: TRBV27

CDR3: CARMTGLAKNIQYF
V: TRBV27

CDR3: CASSIVAGGPTDTQYF
V: TRBV19

CDR3: CATSSLPGPDVPDEQYF
V: TRBV15

CDR3: CASSLKQNTGELFF
V: TRBV5-4

CDR3: CASSVSQGRVGGYTF
V: TRBV2

CDR3: CASSIEAPTGELFF
V: TRBV19

CDR3: CASSPDGGRSYEQYF
V: TRBV7-2

CDR3: CASRAGGELFF
V: TRBV5-4

CDR3: CASSGRRTSGGHLTDTQYF
V: TRBV7-2

CDR3: CAWRLQGTSEQYF
V: TRBV30

CDR3: CAWSRTTDTQYF
V: TRBV30

CDR3: CASSEDPAPNYEQYF
V: TRBV2

CDR3: CASSQRTGGKDTEAFF
V: TRBV4-1

CDR3: CASSSGLESGNTIYF
V: TRBV7-8

CDR3: CASSMTFDTQYF
V: TRBV19

CDR3: CASSSGAAGYTF
V: TRBV7-9